The rows below give T cell receptor beta chains drawn from one sample of a study of identical twins. TCRdb used MiXCR to reprocess the 5' RACE reads, holding one entry per CDR3 protein. This repertoire shows around 470,000 distinct CDR3 sequences, over 12% found once; its top ten account for about 0.52%. These data were also reused for a study on yellow fever vaccine responses in identical twins.

Material for sequencing was CD4+ T cells sorted from blood. The receptors derive from a woman in her late teens or twenties in good health. The CDR3 runs from the conserved cysteine through the conserved F or W. The D gene is left open where the match is weak. Only some rows state a clone size, as once, few, many or a class for expanded clones.

size	D	V	J	DNA	CDR3
many	-	TRBV7-9	TRBJ1-6	TGTGCCAGCAGCTTACGGGGGGCAAATAATTCACCCCTCCACTTT	CASSLRGANNSPLHF
-	-	TRBV11-2	TRBJ1-1	TGTGCCAGCAGCTTAAGGCAGGGAGCTTTCTTT	CASSLRQGAFF
few	TRBD2	TRBV27	TRBJ2-3	TGTGCCAGCATCCTAGCGGGAGGAACCACAGATACGCAGTATTTT	CASILAGGTTDTQYF
-	-	TRBV7-2	TRBJ2-1	TGTGCCAGCAGGTCCTTGGGGCAGCCCTTAAATGAGCAGTTCTTC	CASRSLGQPLNEQFF
few	TRBD1	TRBV5-4	TRBJ2-5	TGTGCCAGCAGCCTATCGACCGGGACAGGGGCAGAGACCCAGTACTTC	CASSLSTGTGAETQYF
many	-	TRBV29-1	TRBJ2-5	TGCAGCGTGAAGTTGGGATTGGAGACCCAGTACTTC	CSVKLGLETQYF
-	-	TRBV29-1	TRBJ2-3	TGCAGCGTGCTGGGGTCGGGCACAGATACGCAGTATTTT	CSVLGSGTDTQYF
many	-	TRBV9	TRBJ1-1	TGTGCCAGCAGCGTCGGGTCGAACACTGAAGCTTTCTTT	CASSVGSNTEAFF
-	TRBD1	TRBV5-1	TRBJ2-5	TGCGCCAGCAGCGTTACAGGGGGAGAGACCCAGTACTTC	CASSVTGGETQYF
-	-	TRBV5-1	TRBJ1-5	TGCGCCAGCAGCCCCTTTGGGATTAGCAATCAGCCCCAGCATTTT	CASSPFGISNQPQHF
few	-	TRBV4-3	TRBJ1-4	TGCGCCAGCAGCCAAGGGGTAACCCATAATGAAAAACTGTTTTTT	CASSQGVTHNEKLFF
-	-	TRBV5-1	TRBJ2-7	TGCGCCAGCAGCGCGACGGCTGGCATGAGCTCCTACGAGCAGTACTTC	CASSATAGMSSYEQYF
few	TRBD2	TRBV12-3/TRBV12-4	TRBJ2-2	TGTGCCAGCAGCACTCACGGCCGGGGGGCCGGGGAGCTGTTTTTT	CASSTHGRGAGELFF
few	-	TRBV2	TRBJ1-1	TGTGCCAGCAGCCCATTCCAGGGGAACACTGAAGCTTTCTTT	CASSPFQGNTEAFF
few	TRBD1	TRBV18	TRBJ2-1	TGTGCCAGCTCGCCCACAGGGGGCGTTGAGCAGTTCTTC	CASSPTGGVEQFF
-	-	TRBV7-6	TRBJ1-4	TGTGCCAGCAGCTTAGGGCAGGGCGCTGTGCAGTTTTTT	CASSLGQGAVQFF
few	TRBD2	TRBV5-1	TRBJ2-1	TGCGCCAGCAGCTCAGGTGGGACTAGCGGTAACAATGAGCAGTTCTTC	CASSSGGTSGNNEQFF
few	-	TRBV25-1	TRBJ2-3	TGTGCCAGCAGTAAATCGGACAGCACAGATACGCAGTATTTT	CASSKSDSTDTQYF
-	TRBD2	TRBV11-2	TRBJ2-7	TGTGCCAGCAGCTTAGAGCGGGGGGCAGGGTTCTACGAGCAGTACTTC	CASSLERGAGFYEQYF
-	TRBD1	TRBV12-3/TRBV12-4	TRBJ2-7	TGTGCCAGCAGTTCGGACAGGTTTTCCTACGAGCAGTACTTC	CASSSDRFSYEQYF
many	-	TRBV7-2	TRBJ2-3	TGTGCCAGCAGATCTCCGACGGGACACAAGAAGTATTTT	CASRSPTGHKKYF
few	-	TRBV20-1	TRBJ2-1	TGCAGTGCTAGAGTCGGGAGCTACAATGAGCAGTTCTTC	CSARVGSYNEQFF
many	TRBD2	TRBV20-1	TRBJ2-7	TGCAGTGCTAGAGAATCGTTTTGGCAGCGGGATAAGCCCTACGAGCAGTACTTC	CSARESFWQRDKPYEQYF
-	-	TRBV5-1	TRBJ2-3	TGCGCCAGCAGCCGGGGAGGTGGTTTAGTGGTAACAGATACGCAGTATTTT	CASSRGGGLVVTDTQYF
-	TRBD2	TRBV19	TRBJ2-5	TGTGCCAGTAGTACGGGGGGATCGAAGACCCAGTACTTC	CASSTGGSKTQYF
-	TRBD1	TRBV20-1	TRBJ2-7	TGCAGTGCTAGGGACAGGGGTTACGAGCAGTACTTC	CSARDRGYEQYF
few	-	TRBV6-1	TRBJ1-2	TGTGCCAGCAGTGAAGCGCGACAGCTCTATGGCTACACCTTC	CASSEARQLYGYTF
many	-	TRBV27	TRBJ2-1	TGTGCCAGCAGCCCCTCCCCAGGACTGTTGACATACAATGAGCAGTTCTTC	CASSPSPGLLTYNEQFF
-	-	TRBV20-1	TRBJ1-2	TGCAGTGCGGTAATTGCAGGGGATAGTGGCTACACCTTC	CSAVIAGDSGYTF
few	TRBD1	TRBV20-1	TRBJ2-3	TGCAGTGCTCCCAGGGACAGGGAACGCACAGATACGCAGTATTTT	CSAPRDRERTDTQYF
-	-	TRBV11-2	TRBJ1-3	TGTGCCAGCAGGCCGACAGCCTCTGGAAACACCATATATTTT	CASRPTASGNTIYF
-	TRBD2	TRBV28	TRBJ2-1	TGTGCCAGCGTGTCCGGGGGGATGGGAGCCAATGAGCAGTTCTTC	CASVSGGMGANEQFF
-	TRBD1	TRBV7-2	TRBJ1-2	TGTGCCAGCAGCTTAAGGGCGACAGGGTCTAACTATGGCTACACCTTC	CASSLRATGSNYGYTF
few	-	TRBV2	TRBJ2-6	TGTGCCAGCAGCCGGCTCTCTGGGGCCAACGTCCTGACTTTC	CASSRLSGANVLTF
few	-	TRBV3-1	TRBJ1-1	TGTGCCAGCAGCCAAGTTCCTGTAGGGAACACTGAAGCTTTCTTT	CASSQVPVGNTEAFF